This TCR beta chain was sequenced during a study of beta chain features in type 1 diabetes. The junction had 9 bases not matched to a gene; V was cut back by 6 bases and J by 2 bases. The germline CDR1 and CDR2 sequences are SGHRS and YFSETQ. The CDR3 is 18 residues long. The authors reverse transcribed all of the isolated RNA, so sequencing captured expressed TCRB transcripts. TCRdb's table, derived via immunoSEQ multiplex PCR, lists solely in-frame clones and lacks some. The data show about 350,000 clones, around 19% seen once. CD45RO/CCR7/CD25/CD127/CD95/CD27 separated CD4+ naive, central memory, regulatory and stem cell-like memory cells by sorting.

Sequencing used naive CD4+ T cells from blood. The V call is TRBV5-1, the J call TRBJ2-1; 15 positions match TRBD2. The TCR originated in a woman aged 18-29 years in good health. The CDR3 spells CASIPGLAGGGTYNEQFF. The CDR3 region has the DNA TGCGCCAGCATACCGGGACTAGCGGGAGGAGGGACCTACAATGAGCAGTTCTTC. Full variable domain (missing parts from reference TRBV5-1 and TRBJ2-1): KAGVTQTPRYLIKTRGQQVTLSCSPISGHRSVSWYQQTPGQGLQFLFEYFSETQRNKGNFPGRFSGRQFSNSRSEMNVSTLELGDSALYLCASIPGLAGGGTYNEQFFGPGTRLTVL.